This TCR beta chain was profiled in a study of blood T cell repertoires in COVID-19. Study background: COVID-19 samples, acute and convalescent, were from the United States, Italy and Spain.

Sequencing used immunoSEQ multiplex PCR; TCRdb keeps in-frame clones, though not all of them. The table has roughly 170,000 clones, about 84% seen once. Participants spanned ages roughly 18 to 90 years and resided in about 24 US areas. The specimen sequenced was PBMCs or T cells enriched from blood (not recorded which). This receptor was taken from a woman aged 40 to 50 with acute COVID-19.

This chain's CDR3 is CASSSDRGPREEDQETQYF. CDR3 bases: TGTGCCAGCAGCTCAGACAGGGGGCCAAGGGAGGAGGATCAAGAGACCCAGTACTTC. This sequence joins TRBV7-9 and TRBJ2-5; 10 bases agree with TRBD1. Germline values: CDR1 SEHNR, CDR2 FQNEAQ (reference sequence). V trimming: 4 bases; J trimming: 2 bases; junction bases outside the gene matches: 16. The CDR3 has 19 amino acids.